This TCR beta chain was sequenced in a study of cytomegalovirus exposure and HLA in healthy donors. About the research overall: HLA-typed donors contributed 65 million to 85 million unique TCRs, which were held in an early data release.

60 Vbeta and 13 Jbeta primers were used in PCR. TCRdb's table, derived via immunoSEQ multiplex PCR, lists solely in-frame clones and lacks some. This sample has 120,000 to 150,000 clones, with 70% to 80% found just once. Comments on this clone: The antigen is undetermined.

Germline V lookup: CDR1 MNHEY, CDR2 SVGAGI. The CDR3 extends over 14 amino acids. Trimming took 0 bases from V and 5 from J; bases not matched to a gene: 0. Study outcomes and limitations: Reports credit the classifier with highly specific, highly sensitive diagnosis of cytomegalovirus status. Another analysis was done later, and it associated over 15,000 TCR beta sequences with HLA alleles at 0.05 false discovery rate.

The source of this sequence is a female donor in good health and CMV-seronegative. The sample taken for sequencing was PBMCs. This chain joins TRBV6-5 and TRBJ1-5; 8 nucleotides agree with TRBD1. CDR3 bases: TGTGCCAGCAGTTACTCGACAGGGGATCAGCCCCAGCATTTT. It translates to CASSYSTGDQPQHF.